Following are 5 T cell receptor beta chains from one sample sequenced in a study of radiotherapy plus CTLA-4 blockade in lung cancer. This table comes from immunoSEQ multiplex PCR, and its TCRdb copy is limited to in-frame clones, with some not included. The table lists about 59,000 clones, 72% of them singletons, with approximately 8.6% in the top ten. This sample comprised peripheral blood, obtained from a patient treated with radiotherapy plus ipilimumab. These receptors were taken from a human donor with non-small cell lung cancer whose response to radiotherapy plus ipilimumab could not be evaluated.

The chain couples TRBV10-3 to TRBJ1-2; D gene ambiguous. Germline loops: CDR1 ENHRY, CDR2 SYGVKD. This CDR3 is 16 amino acids long. V lost 4 bases to trimming and J lost 2 bases, with 17 bases between them. CDR3 in DNA: TGTGCCATCAGTGTATCCGCGGGGAGAGAGAACTATGGCTACACCTTC. This translates into CAISVSAGRENYGYTF.

This sequence joins TRBV11-2 and TRBJ2-5; 9 bases are a match to TRBD2. The germline CDR1 and CDR2 sequences are SGHAT and FQNNGV. V gave up 10 bases and J gave up 5 bases; unmatched junction bases: 8. This CDR3 spans 13 amino acids. CDR3 sequence: CANAGGGVETQYF. The CDR3 DNA reads TGTGCCAACGCGGGAGGGGGGGTTGAGACCCAGTACTTC.

This clone has just a few counts. The CDR3, as DNA: TGTGCCAGCAGTCCCCCGGGTTTTACGCAGTATTTT. Translated: CASSPPGFTQYF. V is TRBV27 and J is TRBJ2-3; D is ambiguous. From germline, CDR1 is MNHEY and CDR2 SMNVEV (reference sequence). This CDR3 spans 12 amino acids. V was shortened by 5 bases and J by 8 bases, with 11 bases between the two germline ends.

This clone was counted a few times. This chain links TRBV11-2 with TRBJ1-1, with TRBD1 as a possible D gene (5 bases). Germline assignment: CDR1 SGHAT and CDR2 FQNNGV. The CDR3 runs to 13 residues. The germline V and J ends were trimmed by 7 bases and 7 bases, with 16 bases remaining between them. This CDR3 reads CASIFSGAVEAFF. The CDR3 nucleotides read TGTGCCAGCATTTTTAGCGGGGCAGTTGAAGCTTTCTTT.

CDR3 nucleotide sequence: TGCGCCAGCAGCTTGGTCGGGACAGGTGACGAGCAGTACTTC. Protein product: CASSLVGTGDEQYF. The V gene is TRBV5-1, the J gene TRBJ2-7, with 8 bases fitting TRBD1. This CDR3 is 14 amino acids long. CDR1 is SGHRS and CDR2 is YFSETQ in the germline V gene. V was pared by 0 bases and J by 5 bases, with 4 bases of the junction left unmatched.